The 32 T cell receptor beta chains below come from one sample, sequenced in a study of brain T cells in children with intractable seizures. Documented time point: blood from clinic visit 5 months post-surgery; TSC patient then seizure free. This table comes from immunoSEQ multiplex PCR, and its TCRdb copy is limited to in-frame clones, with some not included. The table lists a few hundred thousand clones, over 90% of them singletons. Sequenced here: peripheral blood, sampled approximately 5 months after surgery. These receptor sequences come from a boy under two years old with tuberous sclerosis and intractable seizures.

Here the CDR3 DNA reads TGTGCTAGTGGTTCGGACCCGAGACAAGCTGGAAACACCATATATTTT. Protein: CASGSDPRQAGNTIYF. The chain joins TRBV12-5 to TRBJ1-3; unclear D gene. Trimming stripped 4 bases from V and 2 bases from J, with 15 bases between. Germline assignment: CDR1 LGHNT and CDR2 FRNRAP. This CDR3 comprises 16 residues.

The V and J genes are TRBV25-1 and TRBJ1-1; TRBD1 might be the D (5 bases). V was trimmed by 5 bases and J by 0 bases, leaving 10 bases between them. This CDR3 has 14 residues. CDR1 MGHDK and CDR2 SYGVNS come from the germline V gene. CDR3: CASSRGTLNTEAFF. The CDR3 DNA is TGTGCCAGCAGTCGAGGGACTTTGAACACTGAAGCTTTCTTT.

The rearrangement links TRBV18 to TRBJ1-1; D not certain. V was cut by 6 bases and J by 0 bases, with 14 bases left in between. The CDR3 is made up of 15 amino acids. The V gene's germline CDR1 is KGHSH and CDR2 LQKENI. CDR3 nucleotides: TGTGCCAGCTCCTCCGGGCAGACTCTGAACACTGAAGCTTTCTTT. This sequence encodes CASSSGQTLNTEAFF.

The CDR3 loop is CASRNSGQGIREKLFF. In nucleotides, the CDR3 is TGTGCCAGCAGGAATTCGGGACAGGGGATCCGGGAAAAACTGTTTTTT. The genes are TRBV5-5 and TRBJ1-4; 10 bases map to TRBD1. The CDR3 runs 16 residues. The junction had 12 bases not matched to a gene; V was cut back by 5 bases and J by 8 bases. Per germline, CDR1 SGHKS and CDR2 YYEKEE (reference sequence).

CDR3 amino acids: CASSAGQGQDEQYF. In DNA, the CDR3 is TGTGCCAGCAGCGCCGGACAGGGGCAAGACGAGCAGTACTTC. The genes are TRBV9 and TRBJ2-7; 9 nucleotides agree with TRBD1. Germline CDR1 and CDR2: SGDLS and YYNGEE. The CDR3 contains 14 residues. Trimming removed 3 bases from V and 5 bases from J; junction bases left unmatched: 6. Drawing the rest from reference TRBV9 and TRBJ2-7, the complete variable domain is DSGVTQTPKHLITATGQRVTLRCSPRSGDLSVYWYQQSLDQGLQFLIQYYNGEERAKGNILERFSAQQFPDLHSELNLSSLELGDSALYFCASSAGQGQDEQYFGPGTRLTVT.

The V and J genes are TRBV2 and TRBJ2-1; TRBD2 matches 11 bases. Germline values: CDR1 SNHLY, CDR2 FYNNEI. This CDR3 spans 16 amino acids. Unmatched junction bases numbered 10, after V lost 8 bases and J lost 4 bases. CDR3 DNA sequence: TGTGCCAGCCATGGGACTAGCGGTGGACAATACAATGAGCAGTTCTTC. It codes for CASHGTSGGQYNEQFF.

Here the CDR3 reads CATRPASTGELFF. The CDR3 DNA reads as TGTGCCACCCGACCGGCCAGCACCGGGGAGCTGTTTTTT. The chain joins TRBV24-1 to TRBJ2-2; D unclear. The CDR3 covers 13 residues. Germline V CDR1 and CDR2: KGHDR, SFDVKD. Trimming pared 9 bases from V and 4 bases from J, leaving 11 bases between.

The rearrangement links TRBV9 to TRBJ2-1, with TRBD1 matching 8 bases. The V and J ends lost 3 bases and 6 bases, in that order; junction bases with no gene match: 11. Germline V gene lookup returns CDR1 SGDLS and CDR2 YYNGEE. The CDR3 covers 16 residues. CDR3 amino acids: CASSAGQGRVLNEQFF. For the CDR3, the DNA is TGTGCCAGCAGCGCCGGACAGGGCAGAGTACTCAATGAGCAGTTCTTC.

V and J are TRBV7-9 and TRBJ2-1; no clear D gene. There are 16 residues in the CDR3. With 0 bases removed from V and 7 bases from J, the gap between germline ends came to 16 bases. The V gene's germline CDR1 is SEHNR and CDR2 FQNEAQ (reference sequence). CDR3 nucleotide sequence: TGTGCCAGCAGCTTAGCGACGGCCCTTTGGCTTAATGAGCAGTTCTTC. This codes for CASSLATALWLNEQFF.

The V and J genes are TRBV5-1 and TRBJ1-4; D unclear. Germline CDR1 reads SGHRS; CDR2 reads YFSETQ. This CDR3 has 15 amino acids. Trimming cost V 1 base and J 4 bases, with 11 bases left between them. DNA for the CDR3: TGCGCCAGCAGCTTGTCAGAGGACTATAATGAAAAACTGTTTTTT. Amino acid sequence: CASSLSEDYNEKLFF. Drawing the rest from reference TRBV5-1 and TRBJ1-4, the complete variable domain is KAGVTQTPRYLIKTRGQQVTLSCSPISGHRSVSWYQQTPGQGLQFLFEYFSETQRNKGNFPGRFSGRQFSNSRSEMNVSTLELGDSALYLCASSLSEDYNEKLFFGSGTQLSVL.

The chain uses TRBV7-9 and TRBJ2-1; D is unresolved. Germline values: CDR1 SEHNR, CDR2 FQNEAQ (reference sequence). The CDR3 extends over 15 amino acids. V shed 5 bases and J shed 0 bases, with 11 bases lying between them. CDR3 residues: CASSRTVGSYNEQFF. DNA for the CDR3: TGTGCCAGCAGCCGGACCGTGGGCTCCTACAATGAGCAGTTCTTC. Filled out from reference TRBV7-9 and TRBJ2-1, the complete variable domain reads DTGVSQNPRHKITKRGQNVTFRCDPISEHNRLYWYRQTLGQGPEFLTYFQNEAQLEKSRLLSDRFSAERPKGSFSTLEIQRTEQGDSAMYLCASSRTVGSYNEQFFGPGTRLTVL.

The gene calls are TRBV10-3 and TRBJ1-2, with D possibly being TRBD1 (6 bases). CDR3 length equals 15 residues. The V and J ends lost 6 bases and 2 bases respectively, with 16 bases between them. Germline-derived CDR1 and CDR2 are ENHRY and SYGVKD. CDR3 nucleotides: TGTGCCATCAGGATAAACAGGGAAGACAACTATGGCTACACCTTC. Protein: CAIRINREDNYGYTF.

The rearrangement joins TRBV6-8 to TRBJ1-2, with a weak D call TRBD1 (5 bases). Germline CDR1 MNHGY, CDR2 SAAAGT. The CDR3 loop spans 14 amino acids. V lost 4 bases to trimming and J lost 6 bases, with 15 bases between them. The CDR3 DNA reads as TGTGCCAGCAGTTCCCGGACGGGGCAGAATGGCTACACCTTC. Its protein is CASSSRTGQNGYTF.

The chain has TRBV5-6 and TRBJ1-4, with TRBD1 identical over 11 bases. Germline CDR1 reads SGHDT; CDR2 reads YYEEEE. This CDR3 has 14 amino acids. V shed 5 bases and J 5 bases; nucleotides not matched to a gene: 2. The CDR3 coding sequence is TGTGCCAGCAGAAGGACAGGGGGCAATGAAAAACTGTTTTTT. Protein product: CASRRTGGNEKLFF.

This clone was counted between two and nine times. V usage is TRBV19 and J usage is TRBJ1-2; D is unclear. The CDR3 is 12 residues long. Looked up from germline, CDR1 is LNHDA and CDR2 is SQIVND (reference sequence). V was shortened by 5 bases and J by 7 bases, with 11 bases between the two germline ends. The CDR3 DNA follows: TGTGCCAGTAGTCCCCCCCGACTTGGCTACACCTTC. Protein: CASSPPRLGYTF.

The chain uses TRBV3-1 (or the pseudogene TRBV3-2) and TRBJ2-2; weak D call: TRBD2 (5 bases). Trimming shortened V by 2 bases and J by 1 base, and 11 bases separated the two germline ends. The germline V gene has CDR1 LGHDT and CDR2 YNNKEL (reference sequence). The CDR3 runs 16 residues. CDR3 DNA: TGTGCCAGCAGCCAATGGTGGAGGATGAACACCGGGGAGCTGTTTTTT. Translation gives CASSQWWRMNTGELFF.

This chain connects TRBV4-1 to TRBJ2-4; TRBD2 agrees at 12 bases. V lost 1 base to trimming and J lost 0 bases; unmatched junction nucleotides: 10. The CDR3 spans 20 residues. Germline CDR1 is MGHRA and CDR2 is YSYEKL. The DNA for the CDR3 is TGCGCCAGCAGCCAAGGAATAGGACTAGCGGGGCCCCTAGCCAAAAACATTCAGTACTTC. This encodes CASSQGIGLAGPLAKNIQYF.

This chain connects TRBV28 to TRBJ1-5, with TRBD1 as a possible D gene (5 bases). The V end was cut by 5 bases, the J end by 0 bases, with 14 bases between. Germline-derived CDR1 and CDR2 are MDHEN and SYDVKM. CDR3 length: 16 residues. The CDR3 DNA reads TGTGCCAGCAGTATATCTGACAGACTTAGCAATCAGCCCCAGCATTTT. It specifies CASSISDRLSNQPQHF.

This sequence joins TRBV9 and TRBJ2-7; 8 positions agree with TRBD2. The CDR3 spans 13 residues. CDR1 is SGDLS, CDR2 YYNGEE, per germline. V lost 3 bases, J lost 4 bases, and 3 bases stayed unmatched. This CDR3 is CASSAGLAYEQYF. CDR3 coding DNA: TGTGCCAGCAGCGCCGGACTAGCTTACGAGCAGTACTTC.

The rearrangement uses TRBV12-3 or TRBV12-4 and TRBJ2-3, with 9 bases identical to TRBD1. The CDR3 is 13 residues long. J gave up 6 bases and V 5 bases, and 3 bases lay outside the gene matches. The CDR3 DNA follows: TGTGCCAGCAGTCGGACAGGGGCCGATACGCAGTATTTT. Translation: CASSRTGADTQYF.

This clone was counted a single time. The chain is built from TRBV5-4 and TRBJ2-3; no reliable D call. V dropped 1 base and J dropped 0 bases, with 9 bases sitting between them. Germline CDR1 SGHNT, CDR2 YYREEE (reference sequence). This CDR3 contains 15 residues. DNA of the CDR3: TGTGCCAGCAGCTTGCCGGCCGGCAGCACAGATACGCAGTATTTT. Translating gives CASSLPAGSTDTQYF.

As DNA, the CDR3 is TGTGCCAGCAATGACAGGGGTTGGGGCACAGATACGCAGTATTTT. Its translation is CASNDRGWGTDTQYF. This chain connects TRBV25-1 to TRBJ2-3, with TRBD1 identical over 8 bases. The CDR3 runs to 15 residues. The germline V gene has CDR1 MGHDK and CDR2 SYGVNS. Germline trimming cut 7 bases from V and 1 base from J; bases unmatched to any gene: 7.

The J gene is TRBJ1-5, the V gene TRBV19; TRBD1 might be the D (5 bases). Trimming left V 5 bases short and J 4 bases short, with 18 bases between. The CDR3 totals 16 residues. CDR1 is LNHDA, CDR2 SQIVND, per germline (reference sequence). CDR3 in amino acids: CASSAKRQSDNQPQHF. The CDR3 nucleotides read TGTGCCAGTAGTGCGAAAAGACAGAGTGATAATCAGCCCCAGCATTTT.

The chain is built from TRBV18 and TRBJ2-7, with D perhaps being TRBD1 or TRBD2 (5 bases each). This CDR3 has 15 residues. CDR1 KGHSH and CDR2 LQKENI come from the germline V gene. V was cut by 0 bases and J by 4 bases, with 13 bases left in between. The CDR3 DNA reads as TGTGCCAGCTCACCACCGGGACGGACCTTTTACGAGCAGTACTTC. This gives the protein CASSPPGRTFYEQYF.

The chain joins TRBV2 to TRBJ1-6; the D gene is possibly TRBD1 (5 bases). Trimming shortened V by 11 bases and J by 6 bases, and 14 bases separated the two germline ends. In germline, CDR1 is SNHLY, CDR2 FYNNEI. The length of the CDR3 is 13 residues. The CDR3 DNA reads TGTGCCTGTAGCGGGGGTTCTAATTCACCCCTCCACTTT. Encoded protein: CACSGGSNSPLHF.

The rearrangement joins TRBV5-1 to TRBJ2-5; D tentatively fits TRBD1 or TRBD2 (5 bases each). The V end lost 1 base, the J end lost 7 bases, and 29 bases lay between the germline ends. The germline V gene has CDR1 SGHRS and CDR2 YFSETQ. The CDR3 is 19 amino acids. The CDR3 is CASSLRGARGQSGTGTQYF. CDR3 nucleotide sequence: TGCGCCAGCAGCTTGAGAGGGGCACGCGGGCAGTCCGGGACGGGGACCCAGTACTTC.

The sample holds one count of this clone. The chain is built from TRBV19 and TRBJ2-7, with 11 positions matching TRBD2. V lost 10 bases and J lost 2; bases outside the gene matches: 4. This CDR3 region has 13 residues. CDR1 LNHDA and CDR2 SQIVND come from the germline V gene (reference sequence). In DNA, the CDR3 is TGTGCCACCTCGACTAGCGGGGCCTACGAGCAGTACTTC. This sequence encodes CATSTSGAYEQYF.

The CDR3 sequence: CAWRVGTGGSPLHF. In DNA form, the CDR3 reads TGTGCCTGGAGGGTGGGGACAGGGGGTTCACCCCTCCACTTT. The rearrangement uses TRBV30 and TRBJ1-6, with 11 bases matching TRBD1. Germline CDR1 and CDR2: GTSNPN and SVGIG (reference sequence). The V segment lost 3 bases and the J segment 9 bases; nucleotides outside the gene matches: 4. The CDR3 runs 14 residues.

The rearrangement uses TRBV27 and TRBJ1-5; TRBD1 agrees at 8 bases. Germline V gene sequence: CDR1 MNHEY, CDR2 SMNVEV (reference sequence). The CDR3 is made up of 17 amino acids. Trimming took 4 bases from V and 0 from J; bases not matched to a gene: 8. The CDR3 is CASSSGQVPYSNQPQHF. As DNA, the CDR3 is TGTGCCAGCAGTTCGGGACAGGTGCCATATAGCAATCAGCCCCAGCATTTT.

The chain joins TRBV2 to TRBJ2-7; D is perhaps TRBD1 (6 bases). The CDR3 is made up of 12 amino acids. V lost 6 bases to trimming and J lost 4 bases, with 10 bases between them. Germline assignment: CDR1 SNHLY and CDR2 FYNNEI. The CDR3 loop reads CASSQRGYEQYF. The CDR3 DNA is TGTGCCAGCAGCCAGAGGGGGTACGAGCAGTACTTC.

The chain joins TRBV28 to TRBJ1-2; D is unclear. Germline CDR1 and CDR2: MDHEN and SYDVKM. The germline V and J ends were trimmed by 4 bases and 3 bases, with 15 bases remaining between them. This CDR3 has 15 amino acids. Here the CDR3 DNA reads TGTGCCAGCAGTTCCCTAAGAGATCGCGACTATGGCTACACCTTC. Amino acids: CASSSLRDRDYGYTF.

The CDR3 nucleotides read TGCGCCAGCAGCTTGGTCAGCCTTACCTCCGAGCAGTACTTC. It specifies CASSLVSLTSEQYF. The rearrangement links TRBV5-1 to TRBJ2-7; D gene unclear. Germline assignment: CDR1 SGHRS and CDR2 YFSETQ. CDR3 size: 14 residues. V lost 0 bases and J lost 6, with 13 bases in between. Together with reference TRBV5-1 and TRBJ2-7, the CDR3 gives the full variable domain: KAGVTQTPRYLIKTRGQQVTLSCSPISGHRSVSWYQQTPGQGLQFLFEYFSETQRNKGNFPGRFSGRQFSNSRSEMNVSTLELGDSALYLCASSLVSLTSEQYFGPGTRLTVT.